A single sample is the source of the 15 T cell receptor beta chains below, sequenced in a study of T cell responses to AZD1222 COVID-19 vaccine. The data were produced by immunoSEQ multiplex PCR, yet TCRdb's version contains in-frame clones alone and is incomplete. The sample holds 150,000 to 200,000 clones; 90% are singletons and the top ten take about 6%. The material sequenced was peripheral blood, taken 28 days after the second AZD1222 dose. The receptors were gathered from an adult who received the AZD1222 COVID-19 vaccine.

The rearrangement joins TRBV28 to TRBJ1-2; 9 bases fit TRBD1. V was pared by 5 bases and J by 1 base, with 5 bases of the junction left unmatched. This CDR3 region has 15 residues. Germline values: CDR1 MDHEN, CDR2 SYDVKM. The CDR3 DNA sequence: TGTGCCAGCAGTCCAGGGACAGGGTTTAACTATGGCTACACCTTC. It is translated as CASSPGTGFNYGYTF.

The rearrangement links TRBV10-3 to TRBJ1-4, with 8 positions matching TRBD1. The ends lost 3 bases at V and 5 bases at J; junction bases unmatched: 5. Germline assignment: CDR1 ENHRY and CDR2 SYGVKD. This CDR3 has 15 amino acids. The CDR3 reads CAISDSTGENEKLFF. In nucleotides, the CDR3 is TGTGCCATCAGTGACTCGACAGGGGAAAATGAAAAACTGTTTTTT.

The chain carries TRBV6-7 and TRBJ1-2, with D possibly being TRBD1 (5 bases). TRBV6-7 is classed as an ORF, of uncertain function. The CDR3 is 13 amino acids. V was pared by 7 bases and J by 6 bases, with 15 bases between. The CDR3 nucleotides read TGTGCCAGCATCCACAGGAGCTTCCATGGCTACACCTTC. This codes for CASIHRSFHGYTF.

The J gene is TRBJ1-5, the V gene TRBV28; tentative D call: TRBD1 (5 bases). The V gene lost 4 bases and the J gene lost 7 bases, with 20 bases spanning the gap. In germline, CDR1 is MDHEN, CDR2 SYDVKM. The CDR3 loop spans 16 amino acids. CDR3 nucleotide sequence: TGTGCCAGCAGTTATCTCGCCCAGGGCTTTGGGCAGCCCCAGCATTTT. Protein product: CASSYLAQGFGQPQHF.

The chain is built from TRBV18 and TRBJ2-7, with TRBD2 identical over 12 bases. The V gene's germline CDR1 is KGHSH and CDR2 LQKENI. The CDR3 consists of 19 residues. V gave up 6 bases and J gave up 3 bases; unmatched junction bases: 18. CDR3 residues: CASSLFGLAGGPSSYEQYF. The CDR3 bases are TGTGCCAGCTCGCTATTCGGGCTAGCGGGAGGGCCTAGCAGCTACGAGCAGTACTTC.

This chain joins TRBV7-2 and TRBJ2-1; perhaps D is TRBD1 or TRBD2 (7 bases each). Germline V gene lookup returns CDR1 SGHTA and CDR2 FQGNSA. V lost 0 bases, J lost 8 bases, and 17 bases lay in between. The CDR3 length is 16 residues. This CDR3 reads CASSLAGGGTAHEQFF. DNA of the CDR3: TGTGCCAGCAGCTTAGCTGGGGGAGGGACAGCCCATGAGCAGTTCTTC. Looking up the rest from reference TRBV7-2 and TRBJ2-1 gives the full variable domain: GAGVSQSPSNKVTEKGKDVELRCDPISGHTALYWYRQSLGQGLEFLIYFQGNSAPDKSGLPSDRFSAERTGGSVSTLTIQRTQQEDSAVYLCASSLAGGGTAHEQFFGPGTRLTVL.

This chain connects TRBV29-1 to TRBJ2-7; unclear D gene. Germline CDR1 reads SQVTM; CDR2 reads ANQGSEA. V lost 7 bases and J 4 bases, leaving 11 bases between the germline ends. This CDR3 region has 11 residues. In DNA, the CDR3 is TGCAGCGCCAGGACCGGGTACGAGCAGTACTTC. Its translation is CSARTGYEQYF.

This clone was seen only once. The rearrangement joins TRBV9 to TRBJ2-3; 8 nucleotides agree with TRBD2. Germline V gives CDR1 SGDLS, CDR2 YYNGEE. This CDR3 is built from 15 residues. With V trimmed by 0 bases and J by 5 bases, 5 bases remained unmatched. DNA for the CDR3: TGTGCCAGCAGCGTAGTAACTAGCGGCGTAGATACGCAGTATTTT. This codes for CASSVVTSGVDTQYF.

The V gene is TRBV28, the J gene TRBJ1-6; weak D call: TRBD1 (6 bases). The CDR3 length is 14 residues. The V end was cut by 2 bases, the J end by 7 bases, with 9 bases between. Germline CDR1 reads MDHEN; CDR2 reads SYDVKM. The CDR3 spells CASSLGGRNSPLHF. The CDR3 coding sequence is TGTGCCAGCAGTTTAGGGGGCCGCAATTCACCCCTCCACTTT.

DNA for the CDR3: TGTGCCAGTAGTATCGGGACTAGCGGAAGGGAGACCCAGTACTTC. Protein: CASSIGTSGRETQYF. This rearrangement joins TRBV19 to TRBJ2-5, with TRBD2 identical over 11 bases. With V trimmed by 3 bases and J by 5 bases, 5 bases remained unmatched. This CDR3 region has 15 residues. From germline, CDR1 is LNHDA and CDR2 SQIVND (reference sequence).

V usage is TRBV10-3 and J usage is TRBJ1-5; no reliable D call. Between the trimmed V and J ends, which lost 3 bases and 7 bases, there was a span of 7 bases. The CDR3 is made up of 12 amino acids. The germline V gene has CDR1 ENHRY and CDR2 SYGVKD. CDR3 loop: CAISDGLQPQHF. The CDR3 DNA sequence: TGTGCCATCAGTGATGGGCTACAGCCCCAGCATTTT.

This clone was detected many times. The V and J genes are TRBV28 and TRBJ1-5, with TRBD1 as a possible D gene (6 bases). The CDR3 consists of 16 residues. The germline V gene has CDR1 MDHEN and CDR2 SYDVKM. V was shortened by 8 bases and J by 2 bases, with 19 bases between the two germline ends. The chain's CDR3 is CASLKGGGGGNQPQHF. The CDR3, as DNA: TGTGCCAGCCTAAAGGGGGGGGGAGGCGGCAATCAGCCCCAGCATTTT.

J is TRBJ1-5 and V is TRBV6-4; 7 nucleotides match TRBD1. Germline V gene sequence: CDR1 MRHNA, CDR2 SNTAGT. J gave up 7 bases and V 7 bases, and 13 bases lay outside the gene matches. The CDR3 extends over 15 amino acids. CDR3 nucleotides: TGTGCCAGCACCCCAGGGGGGCGCGGTTACCAGCCCCAGCATTTT. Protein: CASTPGGRGYQPQHF.

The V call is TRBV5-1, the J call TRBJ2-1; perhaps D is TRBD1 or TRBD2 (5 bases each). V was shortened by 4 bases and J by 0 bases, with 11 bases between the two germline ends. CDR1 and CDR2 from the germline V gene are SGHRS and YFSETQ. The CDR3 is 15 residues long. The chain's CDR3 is CASSRDVSSYNEQFF. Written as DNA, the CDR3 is TGCGCCAGCAGCCGGGACGTAAGCTCCTACAATGAGCAGTTCTTC.

The CDR3 DNA follows: TGTGCCAGCTCACCAGCTGGACAGAACACTGAAGCTTTCTTT. The encoded protein is CASSPAGQNTEAFF. The J gene is TRBJ1-1, the V gene TRBV18; maybe TRBD1 (5 bases). The CDR3 has 14 residues. V lost 2 bases and J lost 1, with 8 bases in between. The germline V gene has CDR1 KGHSH and CDR2 LQKENI.